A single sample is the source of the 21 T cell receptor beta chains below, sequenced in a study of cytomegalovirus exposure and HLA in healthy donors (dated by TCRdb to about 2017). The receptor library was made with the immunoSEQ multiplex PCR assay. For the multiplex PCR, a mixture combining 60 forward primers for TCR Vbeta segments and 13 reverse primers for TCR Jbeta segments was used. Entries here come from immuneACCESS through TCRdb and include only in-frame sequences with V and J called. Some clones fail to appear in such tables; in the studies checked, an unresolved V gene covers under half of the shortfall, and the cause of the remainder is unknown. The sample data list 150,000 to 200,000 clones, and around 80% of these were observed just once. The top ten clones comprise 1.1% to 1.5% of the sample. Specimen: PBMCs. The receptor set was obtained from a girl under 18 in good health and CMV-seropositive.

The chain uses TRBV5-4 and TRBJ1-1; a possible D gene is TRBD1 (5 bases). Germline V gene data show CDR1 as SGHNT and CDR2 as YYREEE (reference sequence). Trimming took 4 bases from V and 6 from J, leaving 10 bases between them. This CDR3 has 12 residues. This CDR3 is CASSAQGPEAFF. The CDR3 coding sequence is TGTGCCAGCAGCGCTCAGGGCCCTGAAGCTTTCTTT.

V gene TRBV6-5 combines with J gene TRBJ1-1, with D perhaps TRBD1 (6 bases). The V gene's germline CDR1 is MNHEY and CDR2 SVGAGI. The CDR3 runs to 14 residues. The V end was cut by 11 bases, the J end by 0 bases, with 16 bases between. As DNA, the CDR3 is TGTGCCGGCTCCCCCCAGGGGCTGAACACTGAAGCTTTCTTT. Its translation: CAGSPQGLNTEAFF.

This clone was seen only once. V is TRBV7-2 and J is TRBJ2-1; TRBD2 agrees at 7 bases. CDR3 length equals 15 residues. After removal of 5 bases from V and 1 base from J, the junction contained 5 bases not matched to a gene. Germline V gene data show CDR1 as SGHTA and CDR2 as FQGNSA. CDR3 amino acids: CASSPRAGSYNEQFF. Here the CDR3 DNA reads TGTGCCAGCAGCCCCAGAGCGGGATCCTACAATGAGCAGTTCTTC.

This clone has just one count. Here the CDR3 reads CSVAGGRADTQYF. The CDR3 DNA reads TGCAGCGTGGCGGGAGGGCGGGCAGATACGCAGTATTTT. The chain links TRBV29-1 to TRBJ2-3; TRBD2 agrees at 9 bases. CDR3 size: 13 residues. Germline lookup yields CDR1 SQVTM and CDR2 ANQGSEA. The ends lost 6 bases at V and 4 bases at J; junction bases unmatched: 5.

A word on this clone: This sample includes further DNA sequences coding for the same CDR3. CDR3 loop: CASSPDRGGNQPQHF. CDR3 bases: TGTGCCAGCTCACCAGACAGGGGAGGCAATCAGCCCCAGCATTTT. This chain links TRBV18 with TRBJ1-5; TRBD1 matches at 8 bases. The CDR3 length is 15 residues. J lost 2 bases, V lost 2 bases, and 2 bases had no gene match. The germline V gene has CDR1 KGHSH and CDR2 LQKENI.

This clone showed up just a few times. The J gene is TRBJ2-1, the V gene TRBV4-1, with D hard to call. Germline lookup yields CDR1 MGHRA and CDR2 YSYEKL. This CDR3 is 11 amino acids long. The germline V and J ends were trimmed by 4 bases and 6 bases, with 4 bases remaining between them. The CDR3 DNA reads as TGCGCCAGCAGCCTCGGCAATGAGCAGTTCTTC. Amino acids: CASSLGNEQFF.

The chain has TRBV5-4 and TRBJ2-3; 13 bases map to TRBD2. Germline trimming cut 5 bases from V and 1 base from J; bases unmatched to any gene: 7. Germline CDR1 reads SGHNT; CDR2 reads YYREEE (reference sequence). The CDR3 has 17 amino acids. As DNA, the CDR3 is TGTGCCAGCAGTTGGGGGACTAGCGGGGCCCGCACAGATACGCAGTATTTT. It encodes CASSWGTSGARTDTQYF.

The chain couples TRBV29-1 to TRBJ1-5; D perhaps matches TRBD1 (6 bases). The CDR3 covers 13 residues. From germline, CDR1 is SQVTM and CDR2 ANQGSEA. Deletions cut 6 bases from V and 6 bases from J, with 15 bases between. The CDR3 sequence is CSVPYRVGQPQHF. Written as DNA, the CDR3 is TGCAGCGTCCCTTACAGGGTAGGTCAGCCCCAGCATTTT.

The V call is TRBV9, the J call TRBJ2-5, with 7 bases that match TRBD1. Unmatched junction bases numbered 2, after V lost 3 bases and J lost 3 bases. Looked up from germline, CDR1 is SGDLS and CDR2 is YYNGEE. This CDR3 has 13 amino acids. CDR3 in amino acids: CASSAGQEETQYF. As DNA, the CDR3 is TGTGCCAGCAGCGCTGGACAGGAAGAGACCCAGTACTTC.

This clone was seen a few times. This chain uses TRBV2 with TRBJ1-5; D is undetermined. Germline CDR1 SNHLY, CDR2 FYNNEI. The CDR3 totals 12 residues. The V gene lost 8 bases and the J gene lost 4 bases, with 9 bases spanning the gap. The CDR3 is CASAGRNQPQHF. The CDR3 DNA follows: TGTGCCAGCGCCGGGAGGAATCAGCCCCAGCATTTT.

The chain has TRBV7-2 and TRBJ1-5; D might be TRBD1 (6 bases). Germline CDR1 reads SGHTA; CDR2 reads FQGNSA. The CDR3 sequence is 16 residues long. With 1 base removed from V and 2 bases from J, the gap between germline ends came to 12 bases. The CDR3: CASSLGGAGGNQPQHF. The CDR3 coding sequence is TGTGCCAGCAGCTTAGGAGGGGCAGGGGGCAATCAGCCCCAGCATTTT.

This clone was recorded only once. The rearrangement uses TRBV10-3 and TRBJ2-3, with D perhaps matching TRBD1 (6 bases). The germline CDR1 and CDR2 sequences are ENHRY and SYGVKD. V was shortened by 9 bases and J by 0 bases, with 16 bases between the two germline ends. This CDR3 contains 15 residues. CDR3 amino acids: CAIKLDSASTDTQYF. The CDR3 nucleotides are TGTGCCATAAAATTGGACAGCGCTAGCACAGATACGCAGTATTTT.

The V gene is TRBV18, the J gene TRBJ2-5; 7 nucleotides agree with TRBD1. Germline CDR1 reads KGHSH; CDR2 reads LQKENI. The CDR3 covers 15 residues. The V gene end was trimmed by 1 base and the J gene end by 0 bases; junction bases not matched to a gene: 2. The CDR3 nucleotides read TGTGCCAGCTCACCACGGGGGACAGACCAAGAGACCCAGTACTTC. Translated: CASSPRGTDQETQYF.

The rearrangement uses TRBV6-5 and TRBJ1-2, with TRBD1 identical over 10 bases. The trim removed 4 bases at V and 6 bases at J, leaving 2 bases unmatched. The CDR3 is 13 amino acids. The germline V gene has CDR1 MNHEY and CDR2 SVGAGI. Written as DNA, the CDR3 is TGTGCCAGCAGTTGGGACAGGGGACATGGCTACACCTTC. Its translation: CASSWDRGHGYTF.

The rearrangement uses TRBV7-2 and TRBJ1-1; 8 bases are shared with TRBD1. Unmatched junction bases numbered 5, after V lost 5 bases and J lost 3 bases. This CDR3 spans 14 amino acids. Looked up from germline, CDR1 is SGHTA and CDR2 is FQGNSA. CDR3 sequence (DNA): TGTGCCAGCAGCCGACAGGGGATGGACACTGAAGCTTTCTTT. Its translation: CASSRQGMDTEAFF.

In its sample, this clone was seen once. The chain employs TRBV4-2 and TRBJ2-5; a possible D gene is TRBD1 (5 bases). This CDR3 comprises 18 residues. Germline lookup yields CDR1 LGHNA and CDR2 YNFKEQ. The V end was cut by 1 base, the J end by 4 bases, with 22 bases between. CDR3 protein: CASSQANPVHRRGETQYF. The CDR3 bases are TGTGCCAGCAGCCAAGCAAACCCCGTACACAGGCGTGGAGAGACCCAGTACTTC.

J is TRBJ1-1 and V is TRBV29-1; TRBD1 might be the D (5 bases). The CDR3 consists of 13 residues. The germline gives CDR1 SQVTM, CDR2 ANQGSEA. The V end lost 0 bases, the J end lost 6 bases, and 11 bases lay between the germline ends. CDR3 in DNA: TGCAGCGTTGAAGAAGGGTACAGGCCTGAAGCTTTCTTT. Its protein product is CSVEEGYRPEAFF.

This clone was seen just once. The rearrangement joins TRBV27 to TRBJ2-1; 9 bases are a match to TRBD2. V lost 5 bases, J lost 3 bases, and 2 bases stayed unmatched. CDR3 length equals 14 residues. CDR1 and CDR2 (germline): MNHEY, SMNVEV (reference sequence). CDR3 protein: CASSNSGGYNEQFF. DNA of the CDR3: TGTGCCAGCAGTAATAGCGGGGGCTACAATGAGCAGTTCTTC.

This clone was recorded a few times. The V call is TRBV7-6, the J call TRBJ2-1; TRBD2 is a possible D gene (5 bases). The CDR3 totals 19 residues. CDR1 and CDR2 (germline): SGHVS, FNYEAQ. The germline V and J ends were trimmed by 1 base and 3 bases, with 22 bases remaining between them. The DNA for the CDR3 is TGTGCCAGCAGCTTAGAATACGGAGGCGGAGCGGCGGACTACAATGAGCAGTTCTTC. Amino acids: CASSLEYGGGAADYNEQFF.

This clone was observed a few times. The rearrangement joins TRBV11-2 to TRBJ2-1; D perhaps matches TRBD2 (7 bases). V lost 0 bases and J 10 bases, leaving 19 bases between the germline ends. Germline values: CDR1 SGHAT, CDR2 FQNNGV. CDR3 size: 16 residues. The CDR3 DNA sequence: TGTGCCAGCAGCTTAGATGGGAGGGGGGCCCGCGGGGAGCAGTTCTTC. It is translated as CASSLDGRGARGEQFF.

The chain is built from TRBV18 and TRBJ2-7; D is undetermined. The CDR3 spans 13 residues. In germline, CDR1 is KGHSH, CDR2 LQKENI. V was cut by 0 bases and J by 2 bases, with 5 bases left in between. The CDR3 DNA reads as TGTGCCAGCTCACCACCCCGTACCTACGAGCAGTACTTC. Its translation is CASSPPRTYEQYF. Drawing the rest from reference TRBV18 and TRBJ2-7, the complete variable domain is NAGVMQNPRHLVRRRGQEARLRCSPMKGHSHVYWYRQLPEEGLKFMVYLQKENIIDESGMPKERFSAEFPKEGPSILRIQQVVRGDSAAYFCASSPPRTYEQYFGPGTRLTVT.